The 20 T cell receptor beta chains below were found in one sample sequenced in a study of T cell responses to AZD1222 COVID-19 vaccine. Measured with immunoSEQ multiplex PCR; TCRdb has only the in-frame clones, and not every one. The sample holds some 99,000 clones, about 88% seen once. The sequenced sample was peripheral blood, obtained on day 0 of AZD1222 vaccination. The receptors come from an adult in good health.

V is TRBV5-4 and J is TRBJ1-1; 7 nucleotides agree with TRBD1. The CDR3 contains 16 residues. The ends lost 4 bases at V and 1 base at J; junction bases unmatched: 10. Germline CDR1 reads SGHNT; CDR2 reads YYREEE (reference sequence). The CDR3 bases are TGTGCCAGCAGCCTCCCTCTACAGGGGTCGAACACTGAAGCTTTCTTT. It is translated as CASSLPLQGSNTEAFF.

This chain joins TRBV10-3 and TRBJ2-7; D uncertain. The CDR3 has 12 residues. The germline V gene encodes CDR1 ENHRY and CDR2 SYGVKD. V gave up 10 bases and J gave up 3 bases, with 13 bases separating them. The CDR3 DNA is TGTGCCACCGCTAATTTTAACTACGAGCAGTACGTC. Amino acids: CATANFNYEQYV.

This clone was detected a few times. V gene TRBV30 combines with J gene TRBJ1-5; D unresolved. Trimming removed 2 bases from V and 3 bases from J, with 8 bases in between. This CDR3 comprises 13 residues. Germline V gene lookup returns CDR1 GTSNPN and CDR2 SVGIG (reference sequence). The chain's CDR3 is CAWSPTLNQPQHF. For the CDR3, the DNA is TGTGCCTGGAGTCCGACCCTCAATCAGCCCCAGCATTTT.

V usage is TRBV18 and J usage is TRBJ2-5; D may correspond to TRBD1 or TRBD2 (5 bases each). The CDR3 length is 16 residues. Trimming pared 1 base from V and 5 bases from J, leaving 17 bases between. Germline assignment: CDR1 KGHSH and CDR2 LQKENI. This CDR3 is CASSPLGTEMGETQYF. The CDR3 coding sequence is TGTGCCAGCTCACCACTGGGGACGGAGATGGGGGAGACCCAGTACTTC.

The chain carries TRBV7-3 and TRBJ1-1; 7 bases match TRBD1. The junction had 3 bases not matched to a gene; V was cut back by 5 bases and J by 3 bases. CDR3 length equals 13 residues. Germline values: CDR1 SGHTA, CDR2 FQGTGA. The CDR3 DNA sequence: TGTGCCAGCAGCCAAGGGACAGACACTGAAGCTTTCTTT. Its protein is CASSQGTDTEAFF. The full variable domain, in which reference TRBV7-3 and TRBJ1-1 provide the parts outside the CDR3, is GAGVSQTPSNKVTEKGKYVELRCDPISGHTALYWYRQSLGQGPEFLIYFQGTGAADDSGLPNDRFFAVRPEGSVSTLKIQRTERGDSAVYLCASSQGTDTEAFFGQGTRLTVV.

In DNA form, the CDR3 reads TGCGCCAGCAGCCAAGTTCACCCGCGGCTGTCCTACAATGAGCAGTTCTTC. The encoded protein is CASSQVHPRLSYNEQFF. This chain connects TRBV4-3 to TRBJ2-1; no clear D. This CDR3 has 17 amino acids. V lost 1 base, J lost 1 base, and 14 bases lay in between. From germline, CDR1 is LGHNA and CDR2 YSLEER.

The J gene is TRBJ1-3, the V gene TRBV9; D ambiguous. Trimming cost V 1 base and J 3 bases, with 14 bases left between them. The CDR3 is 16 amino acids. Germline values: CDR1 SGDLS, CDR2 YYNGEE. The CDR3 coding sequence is TGTGCCAGCAGCGTATATGAAGGGATCCATGGAAACACCATATATTTT. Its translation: CASSVYEGIHGNTIYF.

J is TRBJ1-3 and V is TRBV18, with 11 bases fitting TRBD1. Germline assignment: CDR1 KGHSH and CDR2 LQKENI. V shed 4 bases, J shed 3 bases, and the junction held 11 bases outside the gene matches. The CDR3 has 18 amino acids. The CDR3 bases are TGTGCCAGCTCACGACTTGGACAGGGGGCTATTGGTGGAAACACCATATATTTT. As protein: CASSRLGQGAIGGNTIYF. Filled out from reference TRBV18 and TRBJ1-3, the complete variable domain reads NAGVMQNPRHLVRRRGQEARLRCSPMKGHSHVYWYRQLPEEGLKFMVYLQKENIIDESGMPKERFSAEFPKEGPSILRIQQVVRGDSAAYFCASSRLGQGAIGGNTIYFGEGSWLTVV.

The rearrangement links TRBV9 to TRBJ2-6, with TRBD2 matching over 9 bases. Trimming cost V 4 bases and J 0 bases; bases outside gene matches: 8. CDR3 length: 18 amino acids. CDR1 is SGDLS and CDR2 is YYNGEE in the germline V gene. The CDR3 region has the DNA TGTGCCAGCAGCCCGAGACTAGCGGCGGGCTCTGGGGCCAACGTCCTGACTTTC. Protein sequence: CASSPRLAAGSGANVLTF. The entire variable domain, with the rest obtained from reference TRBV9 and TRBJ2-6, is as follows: DSGVTQTPKHLITATGQRVTLRCSPRSGDLSVYWYQQSLDQGLQFLIQYYNGEERAKGNILERFSAQQFPDLHSELNLSSLELGDSALYFCASSPRLAAGSGANVLTFGAGSRLTVL.

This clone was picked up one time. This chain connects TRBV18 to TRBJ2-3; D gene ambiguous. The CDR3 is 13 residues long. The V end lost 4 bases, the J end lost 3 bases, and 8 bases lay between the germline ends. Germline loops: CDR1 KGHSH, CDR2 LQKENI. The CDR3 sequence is CASSRLDTDTQYF. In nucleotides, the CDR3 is TGTGCCAGCTCACGTCTGGATACAGATACGCAGTATTTT.

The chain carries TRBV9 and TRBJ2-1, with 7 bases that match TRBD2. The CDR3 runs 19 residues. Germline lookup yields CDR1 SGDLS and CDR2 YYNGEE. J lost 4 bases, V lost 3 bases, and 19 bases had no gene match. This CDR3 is CASSDPRGGTGGLYNEQFF. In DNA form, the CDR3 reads TGTGCCAGCAGCGATCCTCGTGGAGGAACGGGAGGATTGTACAATGAGCAGTTCTTC.

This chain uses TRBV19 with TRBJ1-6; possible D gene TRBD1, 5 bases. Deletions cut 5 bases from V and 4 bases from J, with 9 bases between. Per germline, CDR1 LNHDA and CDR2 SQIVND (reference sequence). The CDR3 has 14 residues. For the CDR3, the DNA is TGTGCCAGTAGTGCAGGGACTTATAATTCACCCCTCCACTTT. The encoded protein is CASSAGTYNSPLHF. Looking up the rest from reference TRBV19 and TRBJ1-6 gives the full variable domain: DGGITQSPKYLFRKEGQNVTLSCEQNLNHDAMYWYRQDPGQGLRLIYYSQIVNDFQKGDIAEGYSVSREKKESFPLTVTSAQKNPTAFYLCASSAGTYNSPLHFGNGTRLTVT.

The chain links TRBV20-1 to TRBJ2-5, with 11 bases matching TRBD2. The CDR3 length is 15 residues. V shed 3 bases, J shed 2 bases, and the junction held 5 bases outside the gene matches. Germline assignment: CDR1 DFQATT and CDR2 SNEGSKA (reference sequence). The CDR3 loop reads CSASTGTSGQETQYF. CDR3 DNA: TGCAGTGCTAGTACCGGGACTAGCGGACAAGAGACCCAGTACTTC.

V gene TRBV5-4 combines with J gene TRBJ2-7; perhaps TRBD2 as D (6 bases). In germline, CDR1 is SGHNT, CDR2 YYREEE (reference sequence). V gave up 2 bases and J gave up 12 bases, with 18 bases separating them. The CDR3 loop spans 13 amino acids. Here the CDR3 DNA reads TGTGCCAGCAGCTTCCCCCAGGGAGGTGAAAGGTACTTC. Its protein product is CASSFPQGGERYF.

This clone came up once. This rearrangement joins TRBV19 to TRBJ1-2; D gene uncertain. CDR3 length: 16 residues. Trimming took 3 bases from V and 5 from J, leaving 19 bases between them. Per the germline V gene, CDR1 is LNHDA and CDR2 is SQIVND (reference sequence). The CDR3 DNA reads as TGTGCCAGTAGTATTACCCACCACAGCCTTCGGTATGGCTACACCTTC. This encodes CASSITHHSLRYGYTF.

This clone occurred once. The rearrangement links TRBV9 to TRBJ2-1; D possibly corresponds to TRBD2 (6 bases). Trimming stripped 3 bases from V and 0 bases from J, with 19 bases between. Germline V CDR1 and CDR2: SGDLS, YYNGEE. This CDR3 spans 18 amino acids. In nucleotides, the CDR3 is TGTGCCAGCAGCGCGGAATTAGGGACTTCCAGCTCCTACAATGAGCAGTTCTTC. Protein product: CASSAELGTSSSYNEQFF.

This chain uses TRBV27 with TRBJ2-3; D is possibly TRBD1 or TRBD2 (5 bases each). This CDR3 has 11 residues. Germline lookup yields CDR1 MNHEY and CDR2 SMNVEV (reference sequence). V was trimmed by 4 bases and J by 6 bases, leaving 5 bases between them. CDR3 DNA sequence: TGTGCCAGCAGTTGGGGGGATACGCAGTATTTT. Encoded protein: CASSWGDTQYF.

DNA for the CDR3: TGTGCCAGCAGTCTCTCAGGGGGCTCACAGCCCCAGCATTTT. Amino acids: CASSLSGGSQPQHF. This chain links TRBV28 with TRBJ1-5; 8 bases are a match to TRBD1. Germline V gene data show CDR1 as MDHEN and CDR2 as SYDVKM. The trim removed 5 bases at V and 7 bases at J, leaving 7 bases unmatched. The CDR3 is made up of 14 amino acids.

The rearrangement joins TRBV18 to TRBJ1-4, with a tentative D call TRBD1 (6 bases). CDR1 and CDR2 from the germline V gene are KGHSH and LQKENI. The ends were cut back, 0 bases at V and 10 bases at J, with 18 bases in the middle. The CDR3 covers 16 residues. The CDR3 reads CASSPPAGGRLGKLFF. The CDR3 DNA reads TGTGCCAGCTCACCACCCGCGGGGGGGCGCCTTGGAAAACTGTTTTTT.

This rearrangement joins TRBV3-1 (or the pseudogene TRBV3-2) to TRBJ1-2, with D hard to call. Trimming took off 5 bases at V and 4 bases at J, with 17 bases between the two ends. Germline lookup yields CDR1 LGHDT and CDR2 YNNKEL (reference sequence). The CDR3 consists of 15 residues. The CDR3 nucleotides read TGTGCCAGCAGCTACGGGCCTCCCCGGGGCTATGGCTACACCTTC. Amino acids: CASSYGPPRGYGYTF.